Shown below are 27 T cell receptor beta chains from a single sample sequenced in a study of blood T cell repertoires in COVID-19. The protocol was immunoSEQ multiplex PCR, while the TCRdb copy is restricted to in-frame clones and leaves out a portion. This sample carries 310,000 or so clones, approximately 90% of them seen once, and the ten largest clones take approximately 5.3%. The sample taken for sequencing was PBMCs or T cells enriched from blood (not recorded which). The receptors come from a woman in her 30s who had recovered from COVID-19.

The rearrangement joins TRBV18 to TRBJ1-5; no reliable D call. CDR1 is KGHSH, CDR2 LQKENI, per germline. This CDR3 has 14 residues. Trimming left V 3 bases short and J 5 bases short, with 11 bases between. CDR3 DNA sequence: TGTGCCAGCTCACCCTCAGACGGAGATCAGCCCCAGCATTTT. This translates into CASSPSDGDQPQHF.

This clone turned up a few times. The rearrangement joins TRBV10-3 to TRBJ1-2; the D is unclear. With 5 bases removed from V and 1 base from J, the gap between germline ends came to 5 bases. The CDR3 is made up of 12 amino acids. Germline CDR1 and CDR2: ENHRY and SYGVKD. CDR3 protein: CAISSDNYGYTF. The CDR3 coding sequence is TGTGCCATCAGTTCAGATAACTATGGCTACACCTTC.

V and J are TRBV2 and TRBJ1-1; maybe TRBD1 (5 bases). The CDR3 has 13 residues. CDR1 and CDR2 (germline): SNHLY, FYNNEI. Trimming took off 6 bases at V and 7 bases at J, with 15 bases between the two ends. CDR3 sequence: CASRGLLVIEAFF. The CDR3 coding sequence is TGTGCCAGCAGGGGACTTCTGGTAATTGAAGCTTTCTTT.

The chain couples TRBV30 to TRBJ1-4; possible D gene TRBD1, 5 bases. CDR3 length: 12 residues. The germline gives CDR1 GTSNPN, CDR2 SVGIG (reference sequence). The V gene lost 4 bases and the J gene lost 8 bases, with 11 bases spanning the gap. DNA for the CDR3: TGTGCCTGGACAGGGCAGAGAGAAAAACTGTTTTTT. Residues: CAWTGQREKLFF.

This chain joins TRBV5-5 and TRBJ1-2; 9 nucleotides align to TRBD1. V gave up 0 bases and J gave up 3 bases; unmatched junction bases: 6. Germline CDR1 and CDR2: SGHKS and YYEKEE (reference sequence). The CDR3 is 16 residues long. The CDR3 DNA reads TGTGCCAGCAGCTTGGGGGACAGGGTGGACGACTATGGCTACACCTTC. It translates to CASSLGDRVDDYGYTF. The full variable domain, its missing parts supplied by reference TRBV5-5 and TRBJ1-2, is DAGVTQSPTHLIKTRGQQVTLRCSPISGHKSVSWYQQVLGQGPQFIFQYYEKEERGRGNFPDRFSARQFPNYSSELNVNALLLGDSALYLCASSLGDRVDDYGYTFGSGTRLTVV.

V usage is TRBV4-2 and J usage is TRBJ2-3; 15 bases fit TRBD2. The V and J ends lost 4 bases and 1 base, in that order; junction bases with no gene match: 9. Germline V gene lookup returns CDR1 LGHNA and CDR2 YNFKEQ. This CDR3 has 19 amino acids. Written as DNA, the CDR3 is TGTGCCAGCAGCCCGAGGGGGACTAGCGGGGGGCTAGGCACAGATACGCAGTATTTT. This codes for CASSPRGTSGGLGTDTQYF.

This clone has just one count. The chain carries TRBV6-2 or TRBV6-3 and TRBJ1-1; D may be TRBD1 (6 bases). Per germline, CDR1 MNHEY and CDR2 SVGEGT. This CDR3 contains 15 residues. Trimming removed 2 bases from V and 4 bases from J, with 14 bases in between. Here the CDR3 DNA reads TGTGCCAGCAGTTACCGGGGCAGGGGTGGCACTGAAGCTTTCTTT. Its protein is CASSYRGRGGTEAFF.

The chain employs TRBV10-3 and TRBJ1-1; TRBD1 agrees at 8 bases. Trimming took 2 bases from V and 2 from J; bases not matched to a gene: 1. This CDR3 has 14 residues. Germline CDR1 reads ENHRY; CDR2 reads SYGVKD. The CDR3 loop is CAISEGQGNTEAFF. DNA for the CDR3: TGTGCCATCAGTGAGGGACAGGGTAACACTGAAGCTTTCTTT.

The chain links TRBV5-6 to TRBJ1-4; no clear D gene. V was clipped by 4 bases and J by 4 bases, with 17 bases between them. The CDR3 loop spans 16 amino acids. Germline CDR1 SGHDT, CDR2 YYEEEE. The CDR3 region is CASSRQTWAFNEKLFF. The CDR3 DNA reads as TGTGCCAGCAGCCGGCAGACCTGGGCCTTTAATGAAAAACTGTTTTTT.

The CDR3 bases are TGTGCCTGGGCCGGGAACTCCTATGGCTACACCTTC. Translation: CAWAGNSYGYTF. The genes are TRBV30 and TRBJ1-2, with unresolved D. Per the germline V gene, CDR1 is GTSNPN and CDR2 is SVGIG (reference sequence). The CDR3 totals 12 residues. The V and J ends lost 5 bases and 4 bases respectively, with 11 bases between them.

A few counts support this clone. The chain couples TRBV2 to TRBJ1-1, with D perhaps matching TRBD1 (5 bases). Germline V lookup: CDR1 SNHLY, CDR2 FYNNEI. Trimming pared 6 bases from V and 0 bases from J, leaving 14 bases between. The CDR3 contains 15 residues. The DNA for the CDR3 is TGTGCCAGCAGCTATCTACAGGCCCTGAACACTGAAGCTTTCTTT. Its translation is CASSYLQALNTEAFF.

The V gene is TRBV18, the J gene TRBJ1-4; D remains ambiguous. CDR3 length: 16 residues. From germline, CDR1 is KGHSH and CDR2 LQKENI. The V end lost 2 bases, the J end lost 2 bases, and 12 bases lay between the germline ends. The CDR3 spells CASSPSKLGTNEKLFF. The CDR3, as DNA: TGTGCCAGCTCACCAAGTAAACTTGGTACTAATGAAAAACTGTTTTTT.

V usage is TRBV19 and J usage is TRBJ1-1; a possible D gene is TRBD1 (6 bases). Looked up from germline, CDR1 is LNHDA and CDR2 is SQIVND (reference sequence). The ends were cut back, 9 bases at V and 0 bases at J, with 20 bases in the middle. The CDR3 has 16 amino acids. The CDR3 loop reads CASSLGAALMNTEAFF. DNA for the CDR3: TGTGCCAGCAGCCTGGGGGCAGCACTCATGAACACTGAAGCTTTCTTT.

Only one count was recorded for this clone. This chain connects TRBV11-2 to TRBJ1-3; D possibly corresponds to TRBD1 (5 bases). Looked up from germline, CDR1 is SGHAT and CDR2 is FQNNGV. Trimming removed 4 bases at V and 0 bases at J, with 19 bases between. The CDR3 is 18 residues long. The CDR3 here is CASSSRRGGVSSGNTIYF. CDR3 sequence (DNA): TGTGCCAGCAGCTCCCGCCGCGGAGGGGTCTCCTCTGGAAACACCATATATTTT.

This chain joins TRBV25-1 and TRBJ2-7; 10 bases fit TRBD1. Germline CDR1 is MGHDK and CDR2 is SYGVNS. V lost 3 bases, J lost 1 base, and 3 bases stayed unmatched. The CDR3 covers 15 residues. The CDR3 sequence is CASSDPGQGSYEQYF. The CDR3 DNA is TGTGCCAGCAGTGACCCGGGACAGGGGTCCTACGAGCAGTACTTC.

The chain carries TRBV12-5 and TRBJ2-3, with TRBD2 matching 7 bases. CDR1 LGHNT and CDR2 FRNRAP come from the germline V gene. V was clipped by 2 bases and J by 6 bases; unmatched bases: 2. The CDR3 runs to 13 residues. The DNA for the CDR3 is TGTGCTAGTGGTTTGATGGGGGGGGATACGCAGTATTTT. Translating gives CASGLMGGDTQYF.

This clone was recorded once. The rearrangement joins TRBV3-1 (or the pseudogene TRBV3-2) to TRBJ1-1; the D is unclear. Deletions cut 0 bases from V and 7 bases from J, with 12 bases between. Germline CDR1 reads LGHDT; CDR2 reads YNNKEL (reference sequence). This CDR3 spans 14 amino acids. The CDR3 DNA follows: TGTGCCAGCAGCCAAGATCGGTTTACCTATGAAGCTTTCTTT. Its translation is CASSQDRFTYEAFF.

This clone came up once. The chain employs TRBV4-1 and TRBJ1-1; TRBD1 might be the D (5 bases). Trimming removed 4 bases from V and 2 bases from J, with 14 bases in between. This CDR3 is built from 15 residues. From germline, CDR1 is MGHRA and CDR2 YSYEKL. The DNA of the CDR3 is TGCGCCAGCAGCCTTGTCGGACACCCAAACACTGAAGCTTTCTTT. Its protein product is CASSLVGHPNTEAFF.

The genes are TRBV9 and TRBJ2-2; 9 nucleotides match TRBD2. The CDR3 has 13 amino acids. Germline CDR1 reads SGDLS; CDR2 reads YYNGEE. V lost 8 bases to trimming and J lost 5 bases; unmatched junction nucleotides: 4. In DNA form, the CDR3 reads TGTGCCAGTAAGCGGGGGGAAACCGGGGAGCTGTTTTTT. Its translation: CASKRGETGELFF.

The chain uses TRBV7-9 and TRBJ2-1, with TRBD2 matching 8 bases. V was clipped by 5 bases and J by 1 base; unmatched bases: 16. The germline V gene has CDR1 SEHNR and CDR2 FQNEAQ (reference sequence). This CDR3 contains 19 residues. The CDR3 reads CASSPRGSGVLRSYNEQFF. CDR3 nucleotide sequence: TGTGCCAGCAGCCCGAGGGGTAGCGGGGTGTTGAGGTCCTACAATGAGCAGTTCTTC.

The CDR3 sequence is CASSPHRGPVAKNIQYF. For the CDR3, the DNA is TGTGCCAGCAGTCCGCACAGGGGACCCGTGGCCAAAAACATTCAGTACTTC. The chain uses TRBV6-6 and TRBJ2-4; 7 nucleotides match TRBD1. V trimming: 5 bases; J trimming: 1 base; junction bases outside the gene matches: 11. Germline assignment: CDR1 MNHNY and CDR2 SVGAGI (reference sequence). The CDR3 length is 17 residues.

In its sample, this clone was seen once. V and J are TRBV9 and TRBJ2-7, with D possibly TRBD2 on 5 matching bases. Trimming took 3 bases from V and 7 from J, leaving 14 bases between them. Germline V gives CDR1 SGDLS, CDR2 YYNGEE. This CDR3 has 13 amino acids. The CDR3 DNA follows: TGTGCCAGCAGCGCAGGAACGACGGGGGAGCAGTACTTC. This codes for CASSAGTTGEQYF.

The chain is built from TRBV6-7 and TRBJ1-2; TRBD1 agrees at 8 bases. TRBV6-7 is sorted into the ORF group, with uncertain function. After removal of 7 bases from V and 5 bases from J, the junction contained 9 bases not matched to a gene. There are 14 residues in the CDR3. The CDR3 region has the DNA TGTGCCAGCAACGGACAGGGAGTTTCATATGGCTACACCTTC. It translates to CASNGQGVSYGYTF.

J is TRBJ2-3 and V is TRBV6-2 or TRBV6-3; the match to TRBD1 covers 7 bases. The CDR3 covers 18 residues. The trim removed 5 bases at V and 0 bases at J, leaving 14 bases unmatched. Per germline, CDR1 MNHEY and CDR2 SVGEGT. The CDR3: CASSAPSGTAASTDTQYF. In DNA, the CDR3 is TGTGCCAGCAGTGCCCCCTCCGGGACAGCAGCCAGCACAGATACGCAGTATTTT.

V is TRBV9 and J is TRBJ1-6, with D perhaps matching TRBD1 (5 bases). This CDR3 has 15 residues. V was cut by 3 bases and J by 2 bases, with 9 bases left in between. CDR1 and CDR2 (germline): SGDLS, YYNGEE. The CDR3 spells CASSGAGAYNSPLHF. The CDR3 DNA sequence: TGTGCCAGCAGCGGGGCGGGGGCCTATAATTCACCCCTCCACTTT.

The chain links TRBV2 to TRBJ1-5; 11 nucleotides align to TRBD1. The CDR3 has 15 amino acids. The J segment lost 6 bases and the V segment lost 4 bases, leaving 5 bases of the junction unmatched. Germline CDR1 reads SNHLY; CDR2 reads FYNNEI. The CDR3 is CASSGGTGGSQPQHF. The CDR3 DNA reads TGTGCCAGCAGTGGGGGGACAGGGGGGAGTCAGCCCCAGCATTTT.

The gene calls are TRBV9 and TRBJ1-1, with D possibly TRBD1 on 6 matching bases. The V gene lost 0 bases and the J gene lost 8 bases, with 14 bases spanning the gap. Looked up from germline, CDR1 is SGDLS and CDR2 is YYNGEE. This CDR3 has 14 residues. The DNA for the CDR3 is TGTGCCAGCAGCGTAGGGGCAGGGGTAGGGGAAGCTTTCTTT. Its protein product is CASSVGAGVGEAFF.